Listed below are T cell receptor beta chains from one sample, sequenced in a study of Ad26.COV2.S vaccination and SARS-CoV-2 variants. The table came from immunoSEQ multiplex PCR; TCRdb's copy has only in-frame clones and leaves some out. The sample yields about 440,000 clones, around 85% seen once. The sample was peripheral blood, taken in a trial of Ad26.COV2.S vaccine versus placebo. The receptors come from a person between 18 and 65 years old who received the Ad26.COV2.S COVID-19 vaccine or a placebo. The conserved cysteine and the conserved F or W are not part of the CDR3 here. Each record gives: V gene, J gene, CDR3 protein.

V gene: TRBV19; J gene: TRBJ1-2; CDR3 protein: ASSIRGAVGYT
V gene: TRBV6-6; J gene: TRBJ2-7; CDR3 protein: ASGYRTSGNSYEQY
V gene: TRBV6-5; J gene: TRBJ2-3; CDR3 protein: ASSPIWVRTDTQY
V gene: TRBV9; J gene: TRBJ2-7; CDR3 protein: ASSVAPDGTYEQY
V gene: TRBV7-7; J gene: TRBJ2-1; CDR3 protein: ASSPFGGGSSYNEQF
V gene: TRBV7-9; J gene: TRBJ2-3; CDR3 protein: ASSLESGRVTQY
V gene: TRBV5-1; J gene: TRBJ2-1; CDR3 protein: ASSLTGLAGGPRNEQF
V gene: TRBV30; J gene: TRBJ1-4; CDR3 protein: AWSPGAREKLF
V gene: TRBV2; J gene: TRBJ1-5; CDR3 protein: ASSEMVGGNQPQH
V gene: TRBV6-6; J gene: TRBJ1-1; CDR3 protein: ASSSPLGDLSPEAF
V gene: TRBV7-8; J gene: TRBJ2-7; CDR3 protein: ASSEGQGPSYEQY
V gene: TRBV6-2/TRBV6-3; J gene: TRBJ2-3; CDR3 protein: ASSYWRGADPTDTQY
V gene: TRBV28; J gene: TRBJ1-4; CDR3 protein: ASSFSGVGEKLF
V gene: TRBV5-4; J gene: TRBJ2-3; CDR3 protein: ASRESDTQY
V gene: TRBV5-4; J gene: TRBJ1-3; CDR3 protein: ASSHRTEVGNTIY
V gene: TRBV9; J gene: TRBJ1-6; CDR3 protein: ASSVEGQGLPNSPLH
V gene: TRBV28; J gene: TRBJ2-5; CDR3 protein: ASSWDSQETQY
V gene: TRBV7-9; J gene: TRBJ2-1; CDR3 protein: ASSLPLSHGAYNEQF
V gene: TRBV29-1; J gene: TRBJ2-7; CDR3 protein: SVGQNPEQY
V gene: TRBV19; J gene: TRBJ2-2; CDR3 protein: ASSMRSRRSTGELF
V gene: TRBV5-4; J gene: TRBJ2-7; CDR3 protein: ASSFPGVGSYEQY
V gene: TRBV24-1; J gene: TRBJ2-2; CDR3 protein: ASRGETGELF
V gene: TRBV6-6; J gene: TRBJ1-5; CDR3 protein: ASRQPGQGQPQH
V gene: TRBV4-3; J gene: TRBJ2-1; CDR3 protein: ASSQELAGVGNEQF
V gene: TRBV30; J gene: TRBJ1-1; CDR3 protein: AWSWETEAF
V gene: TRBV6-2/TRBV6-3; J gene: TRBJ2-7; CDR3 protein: ASSYRLGLAGSSYEQY
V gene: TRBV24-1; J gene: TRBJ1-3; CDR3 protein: APAIRFGGNTIY
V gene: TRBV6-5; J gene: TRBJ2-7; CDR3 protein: ASSYSQGAIEQY
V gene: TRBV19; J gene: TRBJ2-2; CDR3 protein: ASNAGNWGTGELF
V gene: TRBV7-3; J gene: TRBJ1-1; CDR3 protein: ASSPGGWNTEAF
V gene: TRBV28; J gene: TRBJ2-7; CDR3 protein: ASSSPDMAQSSYEQY
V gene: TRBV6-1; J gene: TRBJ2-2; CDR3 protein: ASSDRSGENTGELF
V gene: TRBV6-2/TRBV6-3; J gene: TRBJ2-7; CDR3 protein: ASSHSGEQY
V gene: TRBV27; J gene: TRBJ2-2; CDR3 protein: ASRVQGGELF
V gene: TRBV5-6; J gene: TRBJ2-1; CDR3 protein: ASSRMSGRHKPEQF
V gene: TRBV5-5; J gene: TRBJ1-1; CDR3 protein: ASSLEPGSFYAEAF
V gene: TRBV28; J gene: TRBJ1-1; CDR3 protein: ASTVAGHEAF
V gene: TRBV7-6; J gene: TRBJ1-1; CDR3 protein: ASSLAGGGVTTEAF
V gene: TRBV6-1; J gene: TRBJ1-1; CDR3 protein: ASSAGQGAWNTEAF
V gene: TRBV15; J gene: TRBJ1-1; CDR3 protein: ATSRDLMNTEAF
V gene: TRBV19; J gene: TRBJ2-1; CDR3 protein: ASSIGRLARAPNEQF
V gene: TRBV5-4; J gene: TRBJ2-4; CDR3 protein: ASSDLGAIQY
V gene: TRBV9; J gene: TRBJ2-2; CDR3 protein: ASSTRTGRTGELF
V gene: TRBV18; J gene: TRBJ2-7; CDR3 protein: ASSSAGEGYEQY
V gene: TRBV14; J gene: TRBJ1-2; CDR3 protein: ASSQGQFHGYT
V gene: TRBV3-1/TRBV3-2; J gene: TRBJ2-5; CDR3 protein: ASSLRTSGRGRETQY
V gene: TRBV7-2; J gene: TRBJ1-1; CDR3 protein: ASSLGYSAF
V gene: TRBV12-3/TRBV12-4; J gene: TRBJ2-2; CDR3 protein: ASRRPDTGELF